The 3 T cell receptor beta chains below were found in one sample sequenced in a study of T-cell memory formation after mild COVID-19. TCRdb recomputed calls from the 5' RACE reads with MiXCR, one row per CDR3 protein. The data show fewer than 250,000 distinct CDR3 sequences, with over 9.5% seen just once and 3% held by the top ten. The sequencing sample was made of PBMCs or a T cell subset sorted from them (not recorded which). All receptors come from a man between 18 and 35 years old who had mild COVID-19 (a few samples of this study predate the infection). Cell type and time point are not known.

This chain connects TRBV28 to TRBJ2-7; D is unclear. Trimming stripped 4 bases from V and 7 bases from J, with 11 bases between. The CDR3 runs 12 residues. Germline values: CDR1 MDHEN, CDR2 SYDVKM. The CDR3 coding sequence is TGTGCCAGCAGTTCCCTCTGGGGAGAGCAGTACGTC. This translates into CASSSLWGEQYV.

There are a few counts of this clonotype. The J gene is TRBJ1-1, the V gene TRBV18; D perhaps matches TRBD1 (5 bases). Trimming took 3 bases from V and 5 from J, leaving 16 bases between them. The germline CDR1 and CDR2 sequences are KGHSH and LQKENI. CDR3 length: 15 amino acids. Here the CDR3 DNA reads TGTGCCAGCTCACCCCCTCAGGGAGGGAAGACTGAAGCTTTCTTT. Its protein product is CASSPPQGGKTEAFF.

The chain carries TRBV7-9 and TRBJ2-2; D gene unclear. V was pared by 1 base and J by 13 bases, with 7 bases between. The CDR3 loop spans 11 amino acids. The germline CDR1 and CDR2 sequences are SEHNR and FQNEAQ (reference sequence). CDR3 amino acids: CASSLGLGLFF. DNA for the CDR3: TGTGCCAGCAGCTTAGGACTGGGGCTGTTTTTT.